These T cell receptor beta chains were read from a single sample in a study of cytomegalovirus exposure and HLA in healthy donors. Measured with immunoSEQ multiplex PCR; TCRdb has only the in-frame clones, and not every one. The data contain a few hundred thousand clones, roughly 90% of them seen just once; the ten biggest clones take up approximately 0.8%. Sequencing was done on a sample of PBMCs. The receptors here all came from a woman younger than 35 in good health and CMV-seronegative. CDR3s include the opening cysteine and the closing phenylalanine or tryptophan. A D gene is named only where the DNA matches it firmly. Clone size is stated in some rows and not others, as once, few, many or a class when expanded.

clone size | J gene | D gene | V gene | CDR3 protein | CDR3 DNA
. | TRBJ1-3 | . | TRBV7-9 | CASSSVEGNTIYF | TGTGCCAGCAGCTCGGTAGAAGGAAACACCATATATTTT
. | TRBJ1-2 | TRBD1 | TRBV19 | CAFLGGEYGYTF | TGTGCCTTCCTAGGGGGCGAGTATGGCTACACCTTC
. | TRBJ1-3 | TRBD1 | TRBV9 | CASSVGEDRGHTIYF | TGTGCCAGCAGCGTAGGGGAGGACAGGGGTCACACCATATATTTT
. | TRBJ1-1 | . | TRBV28 | CASSRRAPTEAFF | TGTGCCAGCAGCAGGAGGGCCCCCACTGAAGCTTTCTTT
. | TRBJ2-7 | TRBD1 | TRBV18 | CASSDRDRGLYEQYF | TGTGCCAGCTCAGACCGGGACAGGGGGCTCTACGAGCAGTACTTC
. | TRBJ2-1 | TRBD1 | TRBV29-1 | CSVGEGATYNEQFF | TGCAGCGTTGGAGAGGGGGCTACCTACAATGAGCAGTTCTTC
. | TRBJ1-5 | TRBD1 | TRBV5-1 | CASSLGYTGGPNQPQHF | TGCGCCAGCAGCTTGGGGTATACAGGGGGTCCCAATCAGCCCCAGCATTTT
few | TRBJ1-5 | . | TRBV30 | CAWSLPQGNQPQHF | TGTGCCTGGAGCCTACCCCAGGGCAATCAGCCCCAGCATTTT
. | TRBJ1-2 | TRBD1 | TRBV5-4 | CASSLPGTGGKGYTF | TGTGCCAGCAGCTTGCCCGGGACAGGGGGAAAGGGCTACACCTTC
. | TRBJ1-2 | TRBD1 | TRBV18 | CASSPDRASGGYTF | TGTGCCAGCTCACCAGACAGGGCCTCGGGTGGCTACACCTTC
. | TRBJ1-5 | . | TRBV6-5 | CASSQAGSQHF | TGTGCCAGCAGTCAGGCGGGGTCCCAGCATTTT
. | TRBJ2-7 | TRBD2 | TRBV2 | CASRAGGTYEQYF | TGTGCCAGCAGGGCCGGGGGGACCTACGAGCAGTACTTC
. | TRBJ1-1 | TRBD1 | TRBV19 | CARTGGFTEAFF | TGTGCCAGGACAGGGGGATTCACTGAAGCTTTCTTT
. | TRBJ2-3 | TRBD2 | TRBV27 | CASSPLRLAASTDTQYF | TGTGCCAGCAGTCCACTTCGTCTAGCGGCTAGCACAGATACGCAGTATTTT
. | TRBJ2-5 | TRBD2 | TRBV28 | CASSSWTSGAQETQYF | TGTGCCAGCAGTTCCTGGACTAGCGGGGCGCAAGAGACCCAGTACTTC
. | TRBJ1-4 | . | TRBV4-1 | CASSLALNEKLFF | TGCGCCAGCAGCCTGGCTCTTAATGAAAAACTGTTTTTT
. | TRBJ2-7 | . | TRBV27 | CASSLFSGSYEQYF | TGTGCCAGCAGTCTCTTTTCGGGCTCCTACGAGCAGTACTTC
. | TRBJ1-5 | . | TRBV7-9 | CASSGSTGSQPQHF | TGTGCCAGCAGCGGCAGCACAGGGAGTCAGCCCCAGCATTTT
. | TRBJ2-1 | . | TRBV9 | CASSVATRGELSYNEQFF | TGTGCCAGCAGCGTAGCTACTCGCGGGGAGCTCTCCTACAATGAGCAGTTCTTC
. | TRBJ1-2 | TRBD1 | TRBV28 | CASSISRGQSYGYTF | TGTGCCAGCAGTATATCCCGGGGACAGTCCTATGGCTACACCTTC
. | TRBJ2-5 | . | TRBV7-6 | CASSLEDPPARRPGETQYF | TGTGCCAGCAGCTTAGAGGATCCGCCAGCGAGGAGGCCCGGAGAGACCCAGTACTTC
. | TRBJ2-1 | . | TRBV4-1 | CASSHLLGAPYNEQFF | TGCGCCAGCAGCCACCTGTTGGGGGCTCCATACAATGAGCAGTTCTTC